Shown below are 13 T cell receptor beta chains from a single sample sequenced in a study of immune evolution from preneoplasia to lung adenocarcinoma. Using immunoSEQ multiplex PCR, the repertoire was profiled, and TCRdb retains in-frame clones only, with some absent. The sample contains over 4,000 clones, nearly 90% of which appear only once. Sequencing was done on a sample of FFPE invasive lung adenocarcinoma tissue. Receptor source: a person between 45 and 65 years old with lung adenocarcinoma.

V gene TRBV2 combines with J gene TRBJ1-2; D ambiguous. From germline, CDR1 is SNHLY and CDR2 FYNNEI. CDR3 length: 13 residues. Trimming took 6 bases from V and 1 from J, leaving 9 bases between them. CDR3 sequence (DNA): TGTGCCAGCAGACCCGACCTTAACTATGGCTACACCTTC. It codes for CASRPDLNYGYTF.

The chain carries TRBV28 and TRBJ2-1; 9 positions match TRBD1. After removal of 6 bases from V and 3 bases from J, the junction contained 6 bases not matched to a gene. CDR1 and CDR2 (germline): MDHEN, SYDVKM. The CDR3 consists of 15 residues. CDR3 region: CASSMGQGDYNEQFF. The CDR3 DNA is TGTGCCAGCAGCATGGGACAGGGTGACTACAATGAGCAGTTCTTC.

The chain has TRBV7-9 and TRBJ2-7; D is ambiguous. Germline V gene data show CDR1 as SEHNR and CDR2 as FQNEAQ (reference sequence). This CDR3 spans 12 amino acids. V was pared by 3 bases and J by 2 bases, with 5 bases between. CDR3: CASSFQTYEQYF. DNA of the CDR3: TGTGCCAGCAGCTTCCAGACCTACGAGCAGTACTTC.

The chain combines TRBV27 with TRBJ1-2; maybe TRBD1 (5 bases). This CDR3 is 12 amino acids long. Looked up from germline, CDR1 is MNHEY and CDR2 is SMNVEV (reference sequence). Between the trimmed V and J ends, which lost 7 bases and 6 bases, there was a span of 12 bases. CDR3 amino acids: CASKGKGNGYTF. CDR3 DNA: TGTGCCAGCAAGGGGAAGGGGAATGGCTACACCTTC.

V is TRBV6-5 and J is TRBJ1-2; D is uncertain. This CDR3 has 13 amino acids. Per germline, CDR1 MNHEY and CDR2 SVGAGI. The ends were cut back, 8 bases at V and 7 bases at J, with 17 bases in the middle. Here the CDR3 DNA reads TGTGCCAGCCAACAGATCGATCGGAGTGGCTACACCTTC. This translates into CASQQIDRSGYTF.

The chain carries TRBV6-5 and TRBJ1-1, with D unclear. CDR3 length: 13 residues. Germline values: CDR1 MNHEY, CDR2 SVGAGI. V was clipped by 6 bases and J by 1 base, with 9 bases between them. Here the CDR3 DNA reads TGTGCCAGCAGGGCCGGGTGGAACACTGAAGCTTTCTTT. As protein: CASRAGWNTEAFF.

Turning to this clone: Germline and junction disagree at one end, which may indicate a read error. The same CDR3 also results from other DNA sequences found in this sample. The V call is TRBV30, the J call TRBJ2-7; D is perhaps TRBD1 (5 bases). CDR1 GTSNPN and CDR2 SVGIG come from the germline V gene (reference sequence). The CDR3 has 13 amino acids. CDR3 in DNA: TGTGCCTGGAGTGAGGGGTCCGCCTACGAGCAGTACTTT. Amino acid sequence: CAWSEGSAYEQYF.

This clone came up once. The CDR3 DNA reads TGTGCCAGCAGGAGCGGAGGGAGGGCGGTTTCCAAAAACATTCAGTACTTC. Its protein product is CASRSGGRAVSKNIQYF. V gene TRBV27 combines with J gene TRBJ2-4; 7 bases fit TRBD2. J was trimmed by 2 bases and V by 6 bases; bases with no gene match: 13. The CDR3 length is 17 residues. Germline lookup yields CDR1 MNHEY and CDR2 SMNVEV (reference sequence).

This chain uses TRBV5-4 with TRBJ2-7; D possibly corresponds to TRBD1 (6 bases). This CDR3 region has 15 residues. The V gene's germline CDR1 is SGHNT and CDR2 YYREEE (reference sequence). Trimming removed 0 bases at V and 3 bases at J, with 13 bases between. The CDR3 loop reads CASSLEAGDHYEQYF. The CDR3 nucleotides read TGTGCCAGCAGCTTGGAGGCAGGGGACCACTACGAGCAGTACTTC. Full variable domain (rest looked up from reference TRBV5-4 and TRBJ2-7): ETGVTQSPTHLIKTRGQQVTLRCSSQSGHNTVSWYQQALGQGPQFIFQYYREEENGRGNFPPRFSGLQFPNYSSELNVNALELDDSALYLCASSLEAGDHYEQYFGPGTRLTVT.

The chain uses TRBV4-3 and TRBJ2-3; D call uncertain. Germline assignment: CDR1 LGHNA and CDR2 YSLEER. Trimming took off 0 bases at V and 0 bases at J, with 4 bases between the two ends. This CDR3 comprises 14 residues. The CDR3 bases are TGCGCCAGCAGCCAAGAGGGCAGCACAGATACGCAGTATTTT. Its translation: CASSQEGSTDTQYF.

This sequence joins TRBV7-8 and TRBJ2-7, with 7 nucleotides matching TRBD2. The germline CDR1 and CDR2 sequences are SGHVS and FQNEAQ. Unmatched junction bases numbered 3, after V lost 1 base and J lost 3 bases. The CDR3 spans 14 residues. CDR3 amino acids: CASSLVTSSYEQYF. As DNA, the CDR3 is TGTGCCAGCAGCTTAGTGACTAGCAGCTACGAGCAGTACTTC.

The chain uses TRBV6-6 and TRBJ2-1, with D hard to call. Germline CDR1 MNHNY, CDR2 SVGAGI (reference sequence). With 2 bases removed from V and 7 bases from J, the gap between germline ends came to 15 bases. This CDR3 has 15 residues. This CDR3 is CASSYEVGKTNEQFF. The CDR3 DNA follows: TGTGCCAGCAGTTACGAAGTGGGGAAAACTAATGAGCAGTTCTTC.

The gene calls are TRBV18 and TRBJ1-4; D unclear. The CDR3 totals 16 residues. Germline CDR1 reads KGHSH; CDR2 reads LQKENI. V was cut by 3 bases and J by 8 bases, with 19 bases left in between. The chain's CDR3 is CASSPGFSPGEEKLFF. CDR3 coding DNA: TGTGCCAGCTCACCGGGGTTCAGCCCAGGCGAGGAAAAACTGTTTTTT.